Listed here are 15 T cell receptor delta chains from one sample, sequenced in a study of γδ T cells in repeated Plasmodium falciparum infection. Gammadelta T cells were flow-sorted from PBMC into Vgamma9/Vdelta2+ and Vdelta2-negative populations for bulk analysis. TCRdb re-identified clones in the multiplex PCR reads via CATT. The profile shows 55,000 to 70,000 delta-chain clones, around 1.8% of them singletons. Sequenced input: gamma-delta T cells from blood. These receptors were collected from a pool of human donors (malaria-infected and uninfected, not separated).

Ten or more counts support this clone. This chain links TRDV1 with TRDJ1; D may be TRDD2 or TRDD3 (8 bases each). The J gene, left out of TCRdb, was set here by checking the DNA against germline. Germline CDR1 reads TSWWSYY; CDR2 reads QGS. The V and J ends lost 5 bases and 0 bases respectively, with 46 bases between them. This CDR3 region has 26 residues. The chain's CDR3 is CALGTEIWDFLLPYGHLGEYTDKLIF. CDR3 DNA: TGTGCTCTTGGGACCGAAATATGGGACTTCCTACTTCCCTACGGGCATCTGGGGGAGTACACCGATAAACTCATCTTT.

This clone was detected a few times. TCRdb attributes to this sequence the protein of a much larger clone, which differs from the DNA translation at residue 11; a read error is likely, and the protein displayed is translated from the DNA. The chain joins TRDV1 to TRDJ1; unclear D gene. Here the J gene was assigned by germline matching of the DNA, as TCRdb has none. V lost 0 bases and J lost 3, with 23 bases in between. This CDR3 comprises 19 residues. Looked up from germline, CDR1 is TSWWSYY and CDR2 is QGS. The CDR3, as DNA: TGTGCTCTTGGGGAACTAGTTGGTATTGGGCAGAAACAAGCCGATAAACTCATCTTT. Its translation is CALGELVGIGQKQADKLIF.

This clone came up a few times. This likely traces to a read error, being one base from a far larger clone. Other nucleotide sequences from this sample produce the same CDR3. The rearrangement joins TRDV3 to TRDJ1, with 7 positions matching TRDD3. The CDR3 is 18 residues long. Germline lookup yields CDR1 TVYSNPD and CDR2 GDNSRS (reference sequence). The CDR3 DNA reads TGTGCCTTTAGGGGTCCCTCAAGGGATACTTCCCACACTGATAAACTCATCTTT. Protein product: CAFRGPSRDTSHTDKLIF.

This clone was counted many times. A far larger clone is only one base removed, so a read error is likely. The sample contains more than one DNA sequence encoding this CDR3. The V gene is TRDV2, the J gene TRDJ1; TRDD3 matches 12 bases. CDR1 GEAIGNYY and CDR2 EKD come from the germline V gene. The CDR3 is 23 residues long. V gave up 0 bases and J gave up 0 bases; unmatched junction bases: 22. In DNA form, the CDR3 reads TGTGCCTGTGACACCGAGTTCTCCAAACTGGGGGATACACGCCAAACGTACACCGATAAACTCATCTTT. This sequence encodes CACDTEFSKLGDTRQTYTDKLIF.

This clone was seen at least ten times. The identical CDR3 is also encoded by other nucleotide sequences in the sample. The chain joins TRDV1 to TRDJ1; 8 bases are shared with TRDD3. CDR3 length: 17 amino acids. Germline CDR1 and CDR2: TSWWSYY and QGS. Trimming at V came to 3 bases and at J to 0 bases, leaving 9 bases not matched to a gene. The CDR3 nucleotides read TGTGCTCTTGGGGATTCCCCTTGTGGGGGATACACCGATAAACTCATCTTT. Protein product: CALGDSPCGGYTDKLIF.

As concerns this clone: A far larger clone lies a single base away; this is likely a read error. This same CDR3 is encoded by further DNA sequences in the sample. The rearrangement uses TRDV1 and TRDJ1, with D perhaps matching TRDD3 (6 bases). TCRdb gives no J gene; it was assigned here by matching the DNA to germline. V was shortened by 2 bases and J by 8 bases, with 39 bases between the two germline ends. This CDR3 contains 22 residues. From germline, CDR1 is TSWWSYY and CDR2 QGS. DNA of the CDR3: TGTGCTCTTGGGGAAAGGGGATCTACCTTTGAGTTGTGGTGGGGGTTTGTCGACAAACTCATCTTT. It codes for CALGERGSTFELWWGFVDKLIF.

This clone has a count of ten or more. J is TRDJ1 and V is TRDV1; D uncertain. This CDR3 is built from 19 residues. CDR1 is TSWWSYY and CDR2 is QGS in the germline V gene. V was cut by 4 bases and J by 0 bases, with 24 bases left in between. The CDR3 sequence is CALGVPRNHAFIHTDKLIF. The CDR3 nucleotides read TGTGCTCTTGGGGTGCCCCGGAATCACGCATTTATACACACCGATAAACTCATCTTT.

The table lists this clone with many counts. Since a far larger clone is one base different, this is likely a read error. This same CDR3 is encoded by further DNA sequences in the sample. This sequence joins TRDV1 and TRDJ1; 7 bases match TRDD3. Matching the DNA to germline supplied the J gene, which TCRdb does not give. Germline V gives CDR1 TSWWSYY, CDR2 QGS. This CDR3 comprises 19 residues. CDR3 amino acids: CALGEKIIGILTFTDKLIF. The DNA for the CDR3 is TGTGCCCTTGGGGAAAAAATTATCGGGATACTAACTTTCACCGATAAACTCATCTTT.

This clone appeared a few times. CDR3 in amino acids: CALGEARRGWGAAPDKLIF. In nucleotides, the CDR3 is TGTGCTCTTGGGGAAGCTCGGCGAGGGTGGGGGGCGGCACCCGATAAACTCATCTTT. The rearrangement joins TRDV1 to TRDJ1, with a possible D match to TRDD3 (6 bases). No J gene is reported in TCRdb; it was inferred here by comparing the DNA with germline. V shed 2 bases and J shed 3 bases, with 25 bases lying between them. Germline V CDR1 and CDR2: TSWWSYY, QGS. This CDR3 is built from 19 residues.

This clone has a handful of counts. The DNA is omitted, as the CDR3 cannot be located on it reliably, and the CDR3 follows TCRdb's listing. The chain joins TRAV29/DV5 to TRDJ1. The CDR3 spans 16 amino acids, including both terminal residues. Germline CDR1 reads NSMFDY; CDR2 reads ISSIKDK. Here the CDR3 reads CSVLLCSKPRLNGLIF.

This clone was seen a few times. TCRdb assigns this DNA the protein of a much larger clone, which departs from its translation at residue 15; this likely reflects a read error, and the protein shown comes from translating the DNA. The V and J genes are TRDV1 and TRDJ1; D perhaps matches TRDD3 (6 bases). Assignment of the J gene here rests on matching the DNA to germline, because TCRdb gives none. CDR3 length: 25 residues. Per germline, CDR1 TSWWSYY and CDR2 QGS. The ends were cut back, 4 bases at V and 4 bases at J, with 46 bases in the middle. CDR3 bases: TGTGCTCTTGGGGTCCAGCCGCTTCCAGTCCGAGTATTGGGGGGTCAGGACCAACGTGTCGATAAACTCATCTTT. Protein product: CALGVQPLPVRVLGGQDQRVDKLIF.

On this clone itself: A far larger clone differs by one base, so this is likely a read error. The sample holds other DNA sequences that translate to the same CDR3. The CDR3 loop is CAFARDSFLVPQPKYTDKLIF. Here the CDR3 DNA reads TGTGCCTTTGCACGCGACTCCTTCCTAGTCCCCCAACCCAAGTACACCGATAAACTCATCTTC. The chain joins TRDV3 to TRDJ1, with 8 bases aligning to TRDD2. In germline, CDR1 is TVYSNPD, CDR2 GDNSRS (reference sequence). This CDR3 is 21 amino acids long.

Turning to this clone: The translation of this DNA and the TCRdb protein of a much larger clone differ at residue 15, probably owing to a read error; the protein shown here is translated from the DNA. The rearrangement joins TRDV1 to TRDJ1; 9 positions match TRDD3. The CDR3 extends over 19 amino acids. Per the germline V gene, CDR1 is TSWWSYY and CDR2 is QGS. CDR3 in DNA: TGTGCTCTTGGGGAAAAGGCGATACTGGGGGAGATATACACCAATAAACTCATCTTT. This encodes CALGEKAILGEIYTNKLIF.

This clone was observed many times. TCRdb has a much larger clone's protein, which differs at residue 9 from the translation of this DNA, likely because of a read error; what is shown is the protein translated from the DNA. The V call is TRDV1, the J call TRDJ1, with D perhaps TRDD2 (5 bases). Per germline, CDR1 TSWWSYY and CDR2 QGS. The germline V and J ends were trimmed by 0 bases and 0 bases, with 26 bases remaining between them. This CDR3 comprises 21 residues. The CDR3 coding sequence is TGTGCTCTTGGGGAACTACTATTCACCTACGTTGTTCCGCAGTACACCGATAAACTCATCTTT. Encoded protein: CALGELLFTYVVPQYTDKLIF.

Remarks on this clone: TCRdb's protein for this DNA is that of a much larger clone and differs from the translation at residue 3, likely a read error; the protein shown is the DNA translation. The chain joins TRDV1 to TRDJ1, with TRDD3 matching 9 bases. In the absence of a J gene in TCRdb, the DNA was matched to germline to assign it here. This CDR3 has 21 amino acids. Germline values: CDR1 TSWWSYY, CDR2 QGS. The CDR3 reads CAPGELIPLGRCTGGPDKLIF. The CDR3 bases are TGTGCTCCTGGGGAACTCATCCCTTTGGGACGCTGTACTGGGGGACCAGATAAACTCATCTTT.